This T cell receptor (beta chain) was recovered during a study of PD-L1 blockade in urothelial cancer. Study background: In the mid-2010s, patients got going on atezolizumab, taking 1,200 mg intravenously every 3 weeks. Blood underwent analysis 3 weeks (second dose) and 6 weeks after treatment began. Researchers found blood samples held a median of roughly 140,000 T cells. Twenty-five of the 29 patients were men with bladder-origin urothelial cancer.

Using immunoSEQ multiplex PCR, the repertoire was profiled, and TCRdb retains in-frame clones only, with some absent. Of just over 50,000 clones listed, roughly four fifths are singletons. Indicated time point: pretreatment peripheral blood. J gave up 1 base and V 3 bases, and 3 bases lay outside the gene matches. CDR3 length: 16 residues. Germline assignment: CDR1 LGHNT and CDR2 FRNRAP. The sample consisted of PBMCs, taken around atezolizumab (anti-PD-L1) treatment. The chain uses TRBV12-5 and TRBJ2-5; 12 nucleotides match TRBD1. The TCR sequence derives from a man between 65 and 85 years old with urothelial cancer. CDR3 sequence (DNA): TGTGCTAGTGGTTTCGGGACAGGGGGCCCCCAAGAGACCCAGTACTTC. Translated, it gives CASGFGTGGPQETQYF.